These 30 T cell receptor beta chains were sequenced from one sample in a study of Ad26.COV2.S vaccination and SARS-CoV-2 variants. Some clones are missing from TCRdb's copy, which holds only in-frame ones; the method was immunoSEQ multiplex PCR. The sample consists of a few hundred thousand clones, about 83% of them appearing once. Treatment here: roughly 19 received Ad26.COV2.S at low or high dose, single or two shots; about 5 received placebo; per-sample allocation not given. The investigators took samples on day 63 after the first vaccine or placebo injection. The input for sequencing was peripheral blood, taken in a trial of Ad26.COV2.S vaccine versus placebo. These receptors all come from a person aged 18 to 59 who received the Ad26.COV2.S COVID-19 vaccine or a placebo.

This chain joins TRBV2 and TRBJ2-1, with unresolved D. Trimming removed 7 bases at V and 9 bases at J, with 7 bases between. There are 10 residues in the CDR3. The V gene's germline CDR1 is SNHLY and CDR2 FYNNEI. CDR3 loop: CASTGSEQFF. The CDR3 DNA follows: TGTGCCAGCACAGGAAGTGAGCAGTTCTTC.

A few counts support this clone. This rearrangement joins TRBV19 to TRBJ2-7; 9 bases are a match to TRBD2. CDR1 and CDR2 from the germline V gene are LNHDA and SQIVND (reference sequence). V shed 5 bases and J 3 bases; nucleotides not matched to a gene: 5. The CDR3 loop spans 14 amino acids. CDR3 bases: TGTGCCAGTAGTCCCACTAGCGGGCTCTACGAGCAGTACTTC. It translates to CASSPTSGLYEQYF. Complete variable domain (other parts from reference TRBV19 and TRBJ2-7): DGGITQSPKYLFRKEGQNVTLSCEQNLNHDAMYWYRQDPGQGLRLIYYSQIVNDFQKGDIAEGYSVSREKKESFPLTVTSAQKNPTAFYLCASSPTSGLYEQYFGPGTRLTVT.

The chain is built from TRBV7-9 and TRBJ2-5; possibly TRBD2 for D (7 bases). Per germline, CDR1 SEHNR and CDR2 FQNEAQ (reference sequence). CDR3 size: 13 residues. V was shortened by 6 bases and J by 5 bases, with 13 bases between the two germline ends. Here the CDR3 DNA reads TGTGCCAGCAGTAGGGGGGGCCCCGAGACCCAGTACTTC. This translates into CASSRGGPETQYF.

The CDR3, as DNA: TGTGCCATCAGTGATCCCGGGAATATTCAACCCCTCCACTTT. Protein: CAISDPGNIQPLHF. The V gene is TRBV10-3, the J gene TRBJ1-6; D is unresolved. This CDR3 spans 14 amino acids. With 3 bases removed from V and 12 bases from J, the gap between germline ends came to 15 bases. Germline values: CDR1 ENHRY, CDR2 SYGVKD.

This chain joins TRBV9 and TRBJ1-3, with D unclear. Per germline, CDR1 SGDLS and CDR2 YYNGEE. Trimming removed 4 bases at V and 1 base at J, with 12 bases between. The CDR3 length is 15 residues. This CDR3 is CASSPSRGSGNTIYF. The CDR3 region has the DNA TGTGCCAGCAGCCCCTCGAGAGGGTCTGGAAACACCATATATTTT.

About this clone: This same CDR3 is encoded by further DNA sequences in the sample. The chain couples TRBV20-1 to TRBJ1-4; weak D call: TRBD1 (5 bases). Germline loops: CDR1 DFQATT, CDR2 SNEGSKA (reference sequence). The CDR3 has 13 residues. The ends were cut back, 6 bases at V and 8 bases at J, with 16 bases in the middle. In nucleotides, the CDR3 is TGCAGTGCCAGTGGGAGGGGTGGAGAAAAACTGTTTTTT. Translating gives CSASGRGGEKLFF.

This clone was seen repeatedly, ten times or more. The chain combines TRBV2 with TRBJ2-3, with TRBD2 matching over 10 bases. The CDR3 is 15 amino acids. J gave up 5 bases and V 3 bases, and 5 bases lay outside the gene matches. The germline gives CDR1 SNHLY, CDR2 FYNNEI. The DNA of the CDR3 is TGTGCCAGCAGTGAGACTAGCGGGCTTTTAGATACGCAGTATTTT. Translating gives CASSETSGLLDTQYF.

Of note for this clone: The identical CDR3 is also encoded by other nucleotide sequences in the sample. The rearrangement links TRBV5-1 to TRBJ2-1; D remains unclear. CDR1 is SGHRS, CDR2 YFSETQ, per germline. There are 12 residues in the CDR3. Trimming removed 1 base at V and 5 bases at J, with 4 bases between. The chain's CDR3 is CASSLSNNEQFF. The CDR3 DNA is TGCGCCAGCAGCTTGTCTAACAATGAGCAGTTCTTC.

V usage is TRBV10-3 and J usage is TRBJ1-5, with D unclear. The ends were cut back, 3 bases at V and 0 bases at J, with 9 bases in the middle. CDR1 is ENHRY, CDR2 SYGVKD, per germline. The CDR3 sequence is 15 residues long. CDR3 loop: CAISEGDYSNQPQHF. The CDR3 nucleotides read TGTGCCATCAGTGAAGGTGATTATAGCAATCAGCCCCAGCATTTT.

The V gene is TRBV5-1, the J gene TRBJ2-3; the match to TRBD1 covers 7 bases. CDR3 length: 15 residues. Unmatched junction bases numbered 9, after V lost 7 bases and J lost 1 base. Germline V gene sequence: CDR1 SGHRS, CDR2 YFSETQ. The CDR3 protein is CASLPQGRRTDTQYF. CDR3 nucleotides: TGCGCCAGCCTACCACAGGGGCGACGCACAGATACGCAGTATTTT.

The chain is built from TRBV5-3 and TRBJ2-2; TRBD1 matches 9 bases. TRBV5-3 counts as an open reading frame of uncertain function. The CDR3 runs 14 residues. The J segment lost 5 bases and the V segment lost 4 bases, leaving 3 bases of the junction unmatched. CDR3 protein: CARSPDRGTGELFF. CDR3 sequence (DNA): TGTGCCAGAAGCCCAGACAGGGGGACCGGGGAGCTGTTTTTT.

This clone was recorded once. The chain combines TRBV18 with TRBJ1-5; TRBD1 might be the D (6 bases). V gave up 6 bases and J gave up 9 bases, with 21 bases separating them. Germline V gene sequence: CDR1 KGHSH, CDR2 LQKENI. The CDR3 sequence is 15 residues long. The CDR3 reads CASSSGTQGLGPQHF. The CDR3 DNA follows: TGTGCCAGCTCGTCGGGTACGCAGGGGTTGGGGCCCCAGCATTTT.

V and J are TRBV6-5 and TRBJ2-7, with a tentative D call TRBD1 (6 bases). Deletions cut 6 bases from V and 1 base from J, with 7 bases between. The V gene's germline CDR1 is MNHEY and CDR2 SVGAGI. This CDR3 is built from 12 residues. CDR3 bases: TGTGCCAGCAGCCAGGGGTCCTACGAGCAGTACTTC. Translation: CASSQGSYEQYF.

V gene TRBV10-2 combines with J gene TRBJ2-5, with TRBD2 as a possible D gene (5 bases). The length of the CDR3 is 12 residues. In germline, CDR1 is WSHSY, CDR2 SAAADI. Deletions cut 6 bases from V and 5 bases from J, with 10 bases between. CDR3 sequence: CASRARTETQYF. Here the CDR3 DNA reads TGCGCCAGCAGAGCTAGGACTGAGACCCAGTACTTC.

V and J are TRBV4-1 and TRBJ1-5; D uncertain. Trimming left V 3 bases short and J 4 bases short, with 7 bases between. The CDR3 is 13 amino acids. Germline CDR1 is MGHRA and CDR2 is YSYEKL. CDR3 sequence (DNA): TGCGCCAGCAGCCATACGGAAAATCAGCCCCAGCATTTT. Protein: CASSHTENQPQHF.

This chain links TRBV9 with TRBJ2-7; D is undetermined. The CDR3 has 14 amino acids. The V and J ends lost 0 bases and 3 bases respectively, with 10 bases between them. The germline V gene encodes CDR1 SGDLS and CDR2 YYNGEE. CDR3 DNA: TGTGCCAGCAGCGTAGCTCTGGATAGCTACGAGCAGTACTTC. Encoded protein: CASSVALDSYEQYF. The entire variable domain, with the rest obtained from reference TRBV9 and TRBJ2-7, is as follows: DSGVTQTPKHLITATGQRVTLRCSPRSGDLSVYWYQQSLDQGLQFLIQYYNGEERAKGNILERFSAQQFPDLHSELNLSSLELGDSALYFCASSVALDSYEQYFGPGTRLTVT.

The V gene is TRBV5-6, the J gene TRBJ1-5; TRBD1 is a possible D gene (6 bases). Germline V gene lookup returns CDR1 SGHDT and CDR2 YYEEEE. Trimming shortened V by 4 bases and J by 1 base, and 9 bases separated the two germline ends. The CDR3 loop spans 14 amino acids. DNA for the CDR3: TGTGCCAGCAGCCCCGGACAGAGCAATCAGCCCCAGCATTTT. Translating it yields CASSPGQSNQPQHF.

This chain joins TRBV11-3 and TRBJ2-3; the D is unclear. CDR1 and CDR2 from the germline V gene are SGHNT and YENEEA. V lost 1 base and J lost 5, with 13 bases in between. The CDR3 extends over 15 amino acids. The CDR3 DNA reads as TGTGCCAGCAGCTTAGGAGCTAGTCGGGTAGATACGCAGTATTTT. This codes for CASSLGASRVDTQYF.

The rearrangement joins TRBV2 to TRBJ2-7; 7 bases are shared with TRBD1. The CDR3 extends over 15 amino acids. The J segment lost 1 base and the V segment lost 5 bases, leaving 8 bases of the junction unmatched. The germline CDR1 and CDR2 sequences are SNHLY and FYNNEI. CDR3 sequence (DNA): TGTGCCAGCAGTAAAGACAGGGCGGTATCCTACGAGCAGTACTTC. This gives the protein CASSKDRAVSYEQYF.

The rearrangement links TRBV2 to TRBJ1-5; no clear D. Germline V CDR1 and CDR2: SNHLY, FYNNEI. Trimming cost V 1 base and J 4 bases, with 8 bases left between them. The CDR3 is 14 residues long. The CDR3 DNA sequence: TGTGCCAGCAGTGAAGGACGGGTGAATCAGCCCCAGCATTTT. Its translation is CASSEGRVNQPQHF. The full variable domain, its missing parts supplied by reference TRBV2 and TRBJ1-5, is EPEVTQTPSHQVTQMGQEVILRCVPISNHLYFYWYRQILGQKVEFLVSFYNNEISEKSEIFDDQFSVERPDGSNFTLKIRSTKLEDSAMYFCASSEGRVNQPQHFGDGTRLSIL.

The chain links TRBV28 to TRBJ2-7; 12 bases are shared with TRBD2. The germline V gene encodes CDR1 MDHEN and CDR2 SYDVKM. V lost 3 bases and J lost 3; bases outside the gene matches: 6. The length of the CDR3 is 16 residues. The DNA of the CDR3 is TGTGCCAGCAGTTTGGGCCGGACTAGCGGGATCTACGAGCAGTACTTC. Translated: CASSLGRTSGIYEQYF.

CDR3 sequence: CASTISSGTSGRQNIQYF. For the CDR3, the DNA is TGTGCCAGCACCATATCGTCTGGGACTAGCGGGAGGCAAAACATTCAGTACTTC. The chain joins TRBV2 to TRBJ2-4, with 15 bases identical to TRBD2. The CDR3 loop spans 18 amino acids. Looked up from germline, CDR1 is SNHLY and CDR2 is FYNNEI. After removal of 7 bases from V and 5 bases from J, the junction contained 12 bases not matched to a gene.

V usage is TRBV9 and J usage is TRBJ2-5; 7 nucleotides align to TRBD1. V was clipped by 3 bases and J by 5 bases; unmatched bases: 7. Germline lookup yields CDR1 SGDLS and CDR2 YYNGEE. The CDR3 length is 14 residues. DNA of the CDR3: TGTGCCAGCAGCGCCAGACAGGGAATGGAGACCCAGTACTTC. Protein sequence: CASSARQGMETQYF. Drawing the rest from reference TRBV9 and TRBJ2-5, the complete variable domain is DSGVTQTPKHLITATGQRVTLRCSPRSGDLSVYWYQQSLDQGLQFLIQYYNGEERAKGNILERFSAQQFPDLHSELNLSSLELGDSALYFCASSARQGMETQYFGPGTRLLVL.

V is TRBV5-4 and J is TRBJ2-5, with TRBD1 matching 7 bases. CDR3 length: 16 residues. Germline CDR1 SGHNT, CDR2 YYREEE (reference sequence). V shed 4 bases, J shed 1 base, and the junction held 10 bases outside the gene matches. The DNA for the CDR3 is TGTGCCAGCAGCCCCGGACCTGGGACAGTCCAAGAGACCCAGTACTTC. Translated, it gives CASSPGPGTVQETQYF.

The chain is built from TRBV29-1 and TRBJ2-6; D unresolved. Germline CDR1 and CDR2: SQVTM and ANQGSEA. V was pared by 4 bases and J by 4 bases, with 8 bases between. The CDR3 runs 13 residues. The CDR3 region has the DNA TGCAGCGTTGGGCAGGCGGGGGCCAACGTCCTGACTTTC. This sequence encodes CSVGQAGANVLTF.

This clone has a single count. The chain joins TRBV6-5 to TRBJ1-2, with 9 bases fitting TRBD1. J was trimmed by 5 bases and V by 2 bases; bases with no gene match: 3. Germline CDR1 and CDR2: MNHEY and SVGAGI. The CDR3 runs to 14 residues. The CDR3 reads CASSYQGQGYGYTF. In nucleotides, the CDR3 is TGTGCCAGCAGTTACCAGGGACAGGGATATGGCTACACCTTC.

This clone was counted a few times. The gene calls are TRBV2 and TRBJ2-6, with D hard to call. V lost 5 bases, J lost 4 bases, and 12 bases lay in between. The CDR3 has 15 amino acids. Germline V gene sequence: CDR1 SNHLY, CDR2 FYNNEI. CDR3 in amino acids: CASSRSVRGANVLTF. CDR3 in DNA: TGTGCCAGCAGTAGATCGGTAAGGGGGGCCAACGTCCTGACTTTC.

The rearrangement links TRBV5-1 to TRBJ2-1, with D possibly being TRBD1 (7 bases). Between the trimmed V and J ends, which lost 4 bases and 7 bases, there was a span of 18 bases. CDR3 length: 15 amino acids. Germline V lookup: CDR1 SGHRS, CDR2 YFSETQ. CDR3 sequence reads: CASSPRQGGGNEQFF. For the CDR3, the DNA is TGCGCCAGCAGCCCCCGACAGGGAGGAGGGAATGAGCAGTTCTTC.

The chain carries TRBV19 and TRBJ1-1; D is unresolved. V was shortened by 7 bases and J by 7 bases, with 25 bases between the two germline ends. The CDR3 extends over 16 amino acids. Germline values: CDR1 LNHDA, CDR2 SQIVND (reference sequence). The DNA for the CDR3 is TGTGCCAGTATTGAGATTGGGAAGGGAGATTTTGGTGAAGCTTTCTTT. It translates to CASIEIGKGDFGEAFF.

The chain employs TRBV19 and TRBJ2-7, with D uncertain. Germline values: CDR1 LNHDA, CDR2 SQIVND (reference sequence). Trimming shortened V by 1 base and J by 4 bases, and 11 bases separated the two germline ends. CDR3 length equals 14 residues. CDR3 nucleotides: TGTGCCAGTAGTATAGCCCCCTCGGCATACGAGCAGTACTTC. It yields the protein CASSIAPSAYEQYF.